This T cell receptor beta chain derives from a study of tumor-infiltrating lymphocytes in primary liver carcinoma. Total RNA (roughly 530 ng) served as template for TCR beta cDNA synthesis primed by a constant-region primer. Modified slightly, ARM-PCR produced TCR beta libraries over three nested multiplex PCR rounds. TRBV1-TRBV30 forward primers paired with a C-beta reverse primer drove the first two PCR rounds, approximately 11 cycles each. From the multiplex PCR reads, TCRdb called clonotypes with MiXCR, one entry per CDR3 protein. Of some 320,000 distinct CDR3 sequences in the sample, 60% to 80% are singletons; the top ten hold roughly 10%. Alongside blood RNA obtained from unsorted whole blood, germline DNA was also extracted. This clonotype was picked up one time. V trimming: 0 bases; J trimming: 5 bases; junction bases outside the gene matches: 5. This CDR3 spans 15 amino acids. Germline values: CDR1 LGHNA, CDR2 YSLEER.

The V gene is TRBV4-3, the J gene TRBJ2-7; the match to TRBD1 covers 9 bases. This clonotype originated in a man aged 35-49 years with primary liver carcinoma and hepatitis B virus infection. Sequenced: peripheral blood. For the CDR3, the DNA is TGCGCCAGCAGCCAAGATCCGGGACAGGGCCACGAGCAGTACTTC. Protein product: CASSQDPGQGHEQYF.